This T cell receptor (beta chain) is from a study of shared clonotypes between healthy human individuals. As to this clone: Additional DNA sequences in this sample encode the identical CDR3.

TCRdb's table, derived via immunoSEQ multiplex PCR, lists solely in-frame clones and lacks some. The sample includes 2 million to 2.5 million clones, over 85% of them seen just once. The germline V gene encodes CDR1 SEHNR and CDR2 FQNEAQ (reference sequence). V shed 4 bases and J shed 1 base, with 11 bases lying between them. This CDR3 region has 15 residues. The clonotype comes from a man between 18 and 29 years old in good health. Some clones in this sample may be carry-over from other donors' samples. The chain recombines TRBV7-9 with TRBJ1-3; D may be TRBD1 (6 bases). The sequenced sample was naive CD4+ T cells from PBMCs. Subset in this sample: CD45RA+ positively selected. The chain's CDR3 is CASSSLQGSGNTIYF. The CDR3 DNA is TGTGCCAGCAGCTCATTACAGGGTTCTGGAAACACCATATATTTT.